The source of this T cell receptor beta chain is a study of shared clonotypes between healthy human individuals. Study as a whole: Each donor's CD8 memory used one plate, CD8 naive two, each CD4 subset three. Whole-study results and caveats: Memory subsets generally showed lower estimated richness than naive subsets.

Trimming stripped 4 bases from V and 2 bases from J, with 8 bases between. The CDR3 covers 13 residues. CDR1 and CDR2 (germline): MNHEY, SMNVEV (reference sequence). CD45RO+ cells went into CD8 memory alongside CCR7-negative CD45RA+ TemRA cells. Across several immunoSEQ plates, the genomic DNA of each subset was split evenly. Sequencing used immunoSEQ multiplex PCR; TCRdb keeps in-frame clones, though not all of them. The repertoire holds over 100,000 clones, with 68% as singletons. Turning to this clone: The antigen is unknown.

The sequence came from a woman aged 25 to 39 in good health. V usage is TRBV27 and J usage is TRBJ1-2; D may be TRBD1 (5 bases). Sequencing input: memory CD8+ T cells sorted from blood. Subset noted: CD45RO+ cells pooled with CCR7-negative TemRA cells. CDR3 loop: CASSSRVNYGYTF. The DNA for the CDR3 is TGTGCCAGCAGTTCCAGGGTAAACTATGGCTACACCTTC.